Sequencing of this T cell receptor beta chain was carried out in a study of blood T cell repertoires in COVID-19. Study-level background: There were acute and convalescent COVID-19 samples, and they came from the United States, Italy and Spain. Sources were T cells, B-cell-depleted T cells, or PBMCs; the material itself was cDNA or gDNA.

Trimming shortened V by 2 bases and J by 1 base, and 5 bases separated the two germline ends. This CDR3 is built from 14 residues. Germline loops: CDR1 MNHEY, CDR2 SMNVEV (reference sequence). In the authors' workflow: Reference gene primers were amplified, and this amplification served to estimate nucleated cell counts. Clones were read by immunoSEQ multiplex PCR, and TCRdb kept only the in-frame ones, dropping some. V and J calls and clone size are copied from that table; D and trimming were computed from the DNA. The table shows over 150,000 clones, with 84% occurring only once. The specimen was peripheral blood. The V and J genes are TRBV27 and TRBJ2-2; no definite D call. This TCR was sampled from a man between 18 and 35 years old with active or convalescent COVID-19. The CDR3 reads CASSLTRNTGELFF. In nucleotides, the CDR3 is TGTGCCAGCAGTTTAACAAGGAACACCGGGGAGCTGTTTTTT.